This T cell receptor (beta chain) emerged from a study of shared clonotypes between healthy human individuals. Study-wide background: Participating donors consisted of two women and a few men aged 18 to 49.

Researchers divided each subset's genomic DNA evenly across several immunoSEQ plates. In replicate PCRs of unsorted PBMC, 250 to 350 ng DNA, tens of thousands of T cell genomes, was used. This table comes from immunoSEQ multiplex PCR, and its TCRdb copy is limited to in-frame clones, with some not included. Of roughly 500,000 clones in the sample, 76% were seen once. This sequence was found in a middle-aged woman in good health. Some clones in this sample may be carry-over from other donors' samples. Material: PBMCs.

The CDR3, as DNA: TGTGCCAGCAGCCGCCCAGATACGGTACAAGAGACCCAGTACTTC. Translated, it gives CASSRPDTVQETQYF. The chain joins TRBV9 to TRBJ2-5; D unclear. The CDR3 is 15 amino acids. CDR1 is SGDLS and CDR2 is YYNGEE in the germline V gene. V lost 4 bases and J 2 bases, leaving 15 bases between the germline ends. The variable domain in full, completed from reference TRBV9 and TRBJ2-5, reads DSGVTQTPKHLITATGQRVTLRCSPRSGDLSVYWYQQSLDQGLQFLIQYYNGEERAKGNILERFSAQQFPDLHSELNLSSLELGDSALYFCASSRPDTVQETQYFGPGTRLLVL.